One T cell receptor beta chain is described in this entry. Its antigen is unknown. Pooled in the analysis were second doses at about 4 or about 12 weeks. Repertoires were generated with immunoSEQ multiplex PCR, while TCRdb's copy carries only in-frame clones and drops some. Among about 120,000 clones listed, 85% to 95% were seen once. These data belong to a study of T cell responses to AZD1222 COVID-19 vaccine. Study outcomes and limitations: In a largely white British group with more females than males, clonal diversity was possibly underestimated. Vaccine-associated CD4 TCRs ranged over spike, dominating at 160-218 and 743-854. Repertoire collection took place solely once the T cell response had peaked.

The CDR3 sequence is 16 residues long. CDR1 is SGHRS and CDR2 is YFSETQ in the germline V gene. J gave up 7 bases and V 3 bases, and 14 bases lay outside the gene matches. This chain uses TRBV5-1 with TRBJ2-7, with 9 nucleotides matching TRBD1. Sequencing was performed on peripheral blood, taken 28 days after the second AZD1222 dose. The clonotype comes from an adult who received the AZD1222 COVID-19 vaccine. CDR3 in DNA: TGCGCCAGCAGCTCAGACCCGGGGACAGGGATGGGGGAGCAGTACTTC. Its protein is CASSSDPGTGMGEQYF.